The 20 T cell receptor beta chains in this list originate from one sample, sequenced in a study of T-cell memory formation after mild COVID-19. TCRdb independently ran MiXCR on the 5' RACE reads; one entry per CDR3 protein. This table has hundreds of thousands of distinct CDR3 sequences, 15% to 20% appearing once. Sequenced sample: PBMCs or a T cell subset sorted from them (not recorded which). The receptor source for this set is a man younger than 35 who had mild COVID-19 (a few samples of this study predate the infection). Cell type and time point are not known.

The rearrangement joins TRBV4-1 to TRBJ1-5, with D maybe TRBD1 (5 bases). The CDR3 runs 16 residues. Trimming cost V 0 bases and J 5 bases, with 14 bases left between them. The germline V gene encodes CDR1 MGHRA and CDR2 YSYEKL. The CDR3 protein is CASSQEPGPDYQPQHF. The DNA of the CDR3 is TGCGCCAGCAGCCAAGAGCCGGGACCAGATTATCAGCCCCAGCATTTT.

V usage is TRBV28 and J usage is TRBJ1-5; no reliable D call. The CDR3 length is 15 residues. Germline CDR1 MDHEN, CDR2 SYDVKM. Trimming left V 8 bases short and J 3 bases short, with 17 bases between. In nucleotides, the CDR3 is TGTGCCAGCTGTGATAGGCTCCGGGTCAATCAGCCCCAGCATTTT. Protein sequence: CASCDRLRVNQPQHF.

The genes are TRBV4-1 and TRBJ1-3, with TRBD1 matching over 10 bases. Trimming took 4 bases from V and 2 from J; bases not matched to a gene: 11. CDR3 length: 18 residues. Germline assignment: CDR1 MGHRA and CDR2 YSYEKL. This CDR3 reads CASSPPLPGQGPGNTIYF. The CDR3 coding sequence is TGCGCCAGCAGCCCCCCGCTCCCGGGACAGGGGCCTGGAAACACCATATATTTT.

The chain recombines TRBV7-2 with TRBJ1-1; D not resolved. The CDR3 extends over 14 amino acids. Between the trimmed V and J ends, which lost 8 bases and 6 bases, there was a span of 19 bases. From germline, CDR1 is SGHTA and CDR2 FQGNSA. The CDR3 DNA follows: TGTGCCAGCGCCCCTCTCGGCTGGGCAGCTGAAGCTTTCTTT. Translation gives CASAPLGWAAEAFF.

The chain couples TRBV7-2 to TRBJ2-7; TRBD1 aligns across 10 bases. Germline V gives CDR1 SGHTA, CDR2 FQGNSA. V was clipped by 2 bases and J by 8 bases; unmatched bases: 12. The CDR3 loop spans 16 amino acids. The CDR3 nucleotides read TGTGCCAGCAGCTTACTACCACGGACAGGGGGTTTGAAGCAGTACTTC. It is translated as CASSLLPRTGGLKQYF.

The chain has TRBV6-1 and TRBJ2-7; TRBD1 matches at 10 bases. Germline CDR1 MNHNS, CDR2 SASEGT. V shed 6 bases, J shed 5 bases, and the junction held 7 bases outside the gene matches. The CDR3 extends over 14 amino acids. The CDR3 reads CASSGGTGDHEQYF. The CDR3 region has the DNA TGTGCCAGCAGCGGTGGGACAGGGGACCACGAGCAGTACTTC.

This clonotype turned up a few times. The chain has TRBV4-1 and TRBJ1-5; D is undetermined. This CDR3 has 18 amino acids. Trimming removed 0 bases at V and 6 bases at J, with 21 bases between. Germline loops: CDR1 MGHRA, CDR2 YSYEKL. CDR3 in DNA: TGCGCCAGCAGCCAAGAGTCGGCCAGACGGGAGGGCGGTCAGCCCCAGCATTTT. This translates into CASSQESARREGGQPQHF.

The chain carries TRBV27 and TRBJ2-3, with D tentatively TRBD2 (8 bases). CDR3 size: 16 residues. Germline CDR1 is MNHEY and CDR2 is SMNVEV (reference sequence). The V and J ends lost 5 bases and 2 bases respectively, with 17 bases between them. This CDR3 is CASSPGGTDYTDTQYF. CDR3 in DNA: TGTGCCAGCAGTCCGGGAGGGACAGACTACACAGATACGCAGTATTTT.

The rearrangement links TRBV4-1 to TRBJ2-7; D is unresolved. This CDR3 comprises 15 residues. Deletions cut 1 base from V and 0 bases from J, with 10 bases between. From germline, CDR1 is MGHRA and CDR2 YSYEKL. CDR3 sequence reads: CASSQVVGSSYEQYF. CDR3 bases: TGCGCCAGCAGCCAAGTCGTGGGCAGCTCCTACGAGCAGTACTTC.

This clonotype came up many times. This chain connects TRBV15 to TRBJ2-5; D not certain. The germline V gene encodes CDR1 LNHNV and CDR2 YYDKDF (reference sequence). The CDR3 is 14 residues long. V was clipped by 5 bases and J by 5 bases, with 15 bases between them. The CDR3 nucleotides are TGTGCCACCAGCGACTCCGACGGGTACGAGACCCAGTACTTC. It yields the protein CATSDSDGYETQYF.

The chain uses TRBV4-2 and TRBJ1-6, with D possibly matching TRBD1 (5 bases). Trimming removed 0 bases from V and 5 bases from J, with 11 bases in between. This CDR3 comprises 16 residues. Germline V gene sequence: CDR1 LGHNA, CDR2 YNFKEQ. CDR3 sequence: CASSQEAGYDNSPLHF. CDR3 nucleotide sequence: TGTGCCAGCAGCCAAGAGGCAGGGTACGATAATTCACCCCTCCACTTT.

The chain carries TRBV28 and TRBJ1-4; 9 bases are shared with TRBD1. Germline CDR1 and CDR2: MDHEN and SYDVKM. Trimming took 6 bases from V and 7 from J; bases not matched to a gene: 9. The CDR3 totals 15 residues. CDR3 sequence: CASRPGQGSLEKLFF. CDR3 sequence (DNA): TGTGCCAGCAGACCCGGACAGGGGAGCCTTGAAAAACTGTTTTTT.

The chain carries TRBV6-5 and TRBJ2-3, with 14 bases identical to TRBD2. Per germline, CDR1 MNHEY and CDR2 SVGAGI. Trimming took 5 bases from V and 6 from J; bases not matched to a gene: 10. This CDR3 contains 17 residues. This chain's CDR3 is CASSPQTSGGAGDTQYF. The CDR3 nucleotides read TGTGCCAGCAGTCCGCAGACTAGCGGGGGGGCCGGGGATACGCAGTATTTT.

This clonotype has only a few counts. J is TRBJ2-2 and V is TRBV6-4; no clear D. V dropped 4 bases and J dropped 3 bases, with 6 bases sitting between them. The CDR3 has 13 amino acids. Germline V lookup: CDR1 MRHNA, CDR2 SNTAGT. The CDR3 region is CASSGEDTGELFF. The DNA of the CDR3 is TGTGCCAGCAGTGGAGAGGACACCGGGGAGCTGTTTTTT.

This chain connects TRBV10-3 to TRBJ2-3, with D perhaps TRBD1 or TRBD2 (5 bases each). The CDR3 length is 13 residues. Trimming stripped 10 bases from V and 0 bases from J, with 11 bases between. Germline V gene sequence: CDR1 ENHRY, CDR2 SYGVKD. CDR3 bases: TGTGCCACCCGGGACGGTAGCACAGATACGCAGTATTTT. It codes for CATRDGSTDTQYF.

The rearrangement joins TRBV6-2 or TRBV6-3 to TRBJ1-1; D is unresolved. V was pared by 5 bases and J by 4 bases, with 11 bases between. This CDR3 contains 13 residues. Germline CDR1 reads MNHEY; CDR2 reads SVGEGT. As DNA, the CDR3 is TGTGCCAGCAGTGGGTCGGGCTCCACTGAAGCTTTCTTT. It is translated as CASSGSGSTEAFF.

J is TRBJ1-2 and V is TRBV5-1, with D tentatively TRBD1 (5 bases). This CDR3 spans 16 amino acids. Germline CDR1 is SGHRS and CDR2 is YFSETQ. Trimming removed 5 bases at V and 2 bases at J, with 19 bases between. CDR3 coding DNA: TGCGCCAGCAGACAGATACCGGGGGACGGGAACTATGGCTACACCTTC. It codes for CASRQIPGDGNYGYTF.

This clonotype has a handful of counts. This chain uses TRBV7-9 with TRBJ1-5, with 10 bases that match TRBD1. Germline-derived CDR1 and CDR2 are SEHNR and FQNEAQ (reference sequence). There are 15 residues in the CDR3. The V gene end was trimmed by 5 bases and the J gene end by 4 bases; junction bases not matched to a gene: 5. The CDR3 reads CASSSGTGDNQPQHF. CDR3 bases: TGTGCCAGCAGCAGCGGGACAGGGGATAATCAGCCCCAGCATTTT.

The genes are TRBV20-1 and TRBJ1-5; a possible D gene is TRBD1 (6 bases). CDR1 is DFQATT, CDR2 SNEGSKA, per germline (reference sequence). CDR3 length: 14 residues. Trimming removed 0 bases at V and 7 bases at J, with 13 bases between. The CDR3 sequence: CSAREDSGRQPQHF. CDR3 DNA: TGCAGTGCTAGAGAGGACAGCGGGCGACAGCCCCAGCATTTT.

The J gene is TRBJ2-5, the V gene TRBV6-2 or TRBV6-3; 13 nucleotides agree with TRBD2. The V segment lost 5 bases and the J segment 5 bases; nucleotides outside the gene matches: 5. This CDR3 is 15 amino acids long. The germline CDR1 and CDR2 sequences are MNHEY and SVGEGT. DNA for the CDR3: TGTGCCAGCAGTCCGGGACTAGCGGGGTTCGAGACCCAGTACTTC. It translates to CASSPGLAGFETQYF.